This TCR beta chain was profiled in a study of T cells in Graves' hyperthyroidism and ophthalmopathy. Turning to the study itself: Blood was drawn when the patient was first diagnosed and still untreated. Findings and limits, study-wide: Ophthalmopathy was distinguished from stable hyperthyroidism by 13 V-J signatures.

To note about this clonotype: The antigen is undetermined.

Clinical symptoms, serum thyroxine and TRAb, thyroid ultrasound and orbital computed tomography were used for the diagnoses. This CDR3 contains 13 residues. The ends were cut back, 6 bases at V and 6 bases at J, with 14 bases in the middle. Germline V gene sequence: CDR1 MNHEY, CDR2 SVGEGT. The TCR beta CDR3 regions underwent amplification using RNA transcripts as the source. The HTBI set primed first-round TCR CDR3 RT-PCR. One entry per CDR3 protein, called by TCRdb with MiXCR from the multiplex PCR reads. This table has some 510,000 distinct CDR3 sequences, more than 20% appearing once. Material for sequencing was blood. The gene calls are TRBV6-2 or TRBV6-3 and TRBJ1-1, with unresolved D. The clonotype comes from a man between 18 and 35 years old with Graves' hyperthyroidism. The CDR3 is CASRPGLAPEAFF. CDR3 sequence (DNA): TGTGCCAGCAGACCTGGGTTGGCGCCTGAAGCTTTCTTT.